This section outlines one T cell receptor beta chain sequence together with its context. The CDR3 runs 17 residues. Germline V lookup: CDR1 LNHDA, CDR2 SQIVND (reference sequence). V lost 3 bases, J lost 4 bases, and 11 bases stayed unmatched. These data belong to a study of shared clonotypes between healthy human individuals. This was a deep-level run. Every subset's genomic DNA went evenly onto several immunoSEQ plates. Assay used: immunoSEQ multiplex PCR; TCRdb lists only in-frame clones, some missing. The data show about 700,000 clones, with just over 90% seen just once and approximately 22% held by the top ten. CD45RO negativity and positive selection for CCR7 defined naive CD8 cells, a population that excluded terminally differentiated effector memory CD45RA+ cells.

The sample was naive CD8+ T cells sorted from blood. The chain has TRBV19 and TRBJ2-1; 8 bases are shared with TRBD2. The clonotype was recovered from a man aged 30-40 years in good health. CDR3 nucleotides: TGTGCCAGTAGTATTGCAGCGGGAGAGTTTATGTACAATGAGCAGTTCTTC. Its translation: CASSIAAGEFMYNEQFF.